This T cell receptor (beta chain) stems from a study of cytomegalovirus exposure and HLA in healthy donors. A multiplex PCR was run with 60 Vbeta primers and 13 Jbeta primers. TCRdb's copy holds only in-frame clones and misses some; the assay was immunoSEQ multiplex PCR. Its table records some 70,000 clones. The sequenced sample was PBMCs. This TCR was sampled from a man aged 35 to 55 in good health and CMV-seronegative.

CDR3 amino acids: CASSPPGRKIYEQYF. DNA of the CDR3: TGTGCCAGCAGCCCTCCGGGAAGAAAGATATACGAGCAGTACTTC. The chain is built from TRBV11-2 and TRBJ2-5; D possibly corresponds to TRBD2 (5 bases). The closer fit of TRBJ2-7 to the DNA end suggests the J call may be wrong. The germline V gene has CDR1 SGHAT and CDR2 FQNNGV. CDR3 size: 15 residues.